This entry is about one TCR beta chain. The source of the sample is a study of human T cells and chemical hapten exposure. Overall study context: The sensitizer, 2% DPC, was used on 2 cm by 2 cm of upper inner arm skin.

Time point denoted: patch test 3, about 24 weeks after DPC sensitization. Documented treatment: therapeutic diphenylcyclopropenone sensitization with weekly scalp DPC. Germline assignment: CDR1 MGHRA and CDR2 YSYEKL. V lost 5 bases and J 9 bases, leaving 14 bases between the germline ends. The CDR3 loop spans 14 amino acids. TCRdb reprocessed the RACE reads with MiXCR, giving one entry per CDR3 protein. The sample records 150,000 to 200,000 distinct CDR3 sequences, roughly a quarter being singletons. V and J are TRBV4-1 and TRBJ1-6; the D is unclear. The clonotype comes from a woman aged 18-29 years with alopecia areata. Some clones in this sample may be carry-over from other donors' samples. Source: whole blood, taken in connection with sensitization to the hapten diphenylcyclopropenone (DPC). This chain's CDR3 is CASSATRSGSPLHF. The CDR3 bases are TGCGCCAGCAGCGCTACACGCTCGGGTTCACCCCTCCACTTT.